Shown below are 27 T cell receptor beta chains from a single sample sequenced in a study of blood T cell repertoires in COVID-19. The data were produced by immunoSEQ multiplex PCR, yet TCRdb's version contains in-frame clones alone and is incomplete. This sample has some 160,000 clones, with about four fifths found just once. The sample consisted of peripheral blood. All receptors derive from an older man who had recovered from COVID-19.

The chain uses TRBV4-3 and TRBJ2-3; 7 bases match TRBD1. The CDR3 extends over 15 amino acids. V lost 0 bases, J lost 7 bases, and 7 bases stayed unmatched. Germline CDR1 and CDR2: LGHNA and YSLEER. CDR3 coding DNA: TGCGCCAGCAGCCAAGAGTCCAAGGGGGCGTATACGCAGTATTTT. Translation gives CASSQESKGAYTQYF.

This chain links TRBV5-1 with TRBJ2-5; 9 bases match TRBD1. The junction had 5 bases not matched to a gene; V was cut back by 3 bases and J by 2 bases. Germline V lookup: CDR1 SGHRS, CDR2 YFSETQ. CDR3 size: 15 residues. The CDR3 protein is CASSSGTGYQETQYF. CDR3 bases: TGCGCCAGCAGCTCCGGGACAGGGTATCAAGAGACCCAGTACTTC.

The chain couples TRBV19 to TRBJ1-5, with TRBD1 identical over 9 bases. Germline trimming cut 7 bases from V and 0 bases from J; bases unmatched to any gene: 7. This CDR3 spans 16 amino acids. Germline V gene data show CDR1 as LNHDA and CDR2 as SQIVND (reference sequence). CDR3: CASNSNRGLSNQPQHF. CDR3 nucleotides: TGTGCCAGTAACAGCAACAGGGGGCTTAGCAATCAGCCCCAGCATTTT.

The rearrangement uses TRBV14 and TRBJ2-7; 7 bases fit TRBD2. There are 13 residues in the CDR3. Trimming cost V 1 base and J 13 bases; bases outside gene matches: 10. Germline CDR1 SGHDN, CDR2 FVKESK. This chain's CDR3 is CASSQAGGGRTYF. The DNA for the CDR3 is TGTGCCAGCAGCCAAGCTGGGGGGGGACGGACCTACTTC.

The CDR3 spells CASSYRTGTSGESDTQYF. CDR3 in DNA: TGTGCCAGCAGTTACAGAACCGGGACTAGCGGGGAGTCAGATACGCAGTATTTT. The J gene is TRBJ2-3, the V gene TRBV6-2 or TRBV6-3; 13 bases agree with TRBD2. CDR3 length equals 18 residues. Germline lookup yields CDR1 MNHEY and CDR2 SVGEGT. V trimming: 2 bases; J trimming: 4 bases; junction bases outside the gene matches: 9.

V usage is TRBV29-1 and J usage is TRBJ1-1; possible D gene TRBD1, 5 bases. From germline, CDR1 is SQVTM and CDR2 ANQGSEA. This CDR3 is built from 13 residues. The V and J ends lost 5 bases and 2 bases respectively, with 12 bases between them. The CDR3: CSVLNRLNTEAFF. CDR3 nucleotide sequence: TGCAGCGTTCTAAACAGGCTCAACACTGAAGCTTTCTTT. The variable domain in full, with the rest retrieved from reference TRBV29-1 and TRBJ1-1, is SAVISQKPSRDICQRGTSLTIQCQVDSQVTMMFWYRQQPGQSLTLIATANQGSEATYESGFVIDKFPISRPNLTFSTLTVSNMSPEDSSIYLCSVLNRLNTEAFFGQGTRLTVV.

This chain uses TRBV4-3 with TRBJ1-2; D gene unclear. The V gene lost 2 bases and the J gene lost 8 bases, with 15 bases spanning the gap. Germline loops: CDR1 LGHNA, CDR2 YSLEER. This CDR3 has 14 residues. The DNA of the CDR3 is TGCGCCAGCAGCCAAACCTGGAGCGCGGGGGGCTACACCTTC. Its protein product is CASSQTWSAGGYTF.

The chain has TRBV5-1 and TRBJ2-3, with D unclear. V was pared by 0 bases and J by 3 bases, with 8 bases between. Germline V lookup: CDR1 SGHRS, CDR2 YFSETQ. The CDR3 is 14 residues long. DNA of the CDR3: TGCGCCAGCAGCTTGGCCACAATAACAGATACGCAGTATTTT. Its translation is CASSLATITDTQYF.

The count of this clone is one. This chain links TRBV29-1 with TRBJ2-6; 7 nucleotides align to TRBD1. V shed 7 bases, J shed 3 bases, and the junction held 3 bases outside the gene matches. CDR1 is SQVTM, CDR2 ANQGSEA, per germline. The CDR3 contains 13 residues. CDR3 sequence (DNA): TGCAGCGCCACAGGGGTTGGGGCCAACGTCCTGACTTTC. Its protein product is CSATGVGANVLTF.

The V call is TRBV4-3, the J call TRBJ2-2; D gene unclear. The length of the CDR3 is 14 residues. The germline CDR1 and CDR2 sequences are LGHNA and YSLEER. V was pared by 3 bases and J by 5 bases, with 10 bases between. Here the CDR3 DNA reads TGCGCCAGCAGCCACGCCCTAGGAACCGGGGAGCTGTTTTTT. Translation: CASSHALGTGELFF.

The DNA for the CDR3 is TGTGCCAGCTCACCAGGACAGGGGATGAGCAATGAGCAGTTCTTC. Translation gives CASSPGQGMSNEQFF. The gene calls are TRBV18 and TRBJ2-1; 9 positions agree with TRBD1. Germline CDR1 is KGHSH and CDR2 is LQKENI. The CDR3 spans 15 residues. The trim removed 2 bases at V and 6 bases at J, leaving 5 bases unmatched.

With regard to this clone: Since a far larger clone is one base different, this is likely a read error. This chain joins TRBV7-8 and TRBJ2-1; D is unclear. Between the trimmed V and J ends, which lost 1 base and 6 bases, there was a span of 4 bases. Germline CDR1 and CDR2: SGHVS and FQNEAQ. The CDR3 spans 12 residues. CDR3: CASSLGLNEQFF. The CDR3 bases are TGTGCCAGCAGCTTAGGACTCAATGAGCAGTTCTTC.

The chain links TRBV19 to TRBJ2-3; TRBD1 matches at 10 bases. CDR1 LNHDA and CDR2 SQIVND come from the germline V gene (reference sequence). Unmatched junction bases numbered 9, after V lost 3 bases and J lost 0 bases. The CDR3 has 18 amino acids. The CDR3 region is CASSIRGTGVWSTDTQYF. The CDR3 region has the DNA TGTGCCAGTAGTATTAGAGGGACAGGGGTCTGGAGCACAGATACGCAGTATTTT. The variable domain in full, with the rest retrieved from reference TRBV19 and TRBJ2-3, is DGGITQSPKYLFRKEGQNVTLSCEQNLNHDAMYWYRQDPGQGLRLIYYSQIVNDFQKGDIAEGYSVSREKKESFPLTVTSAQKNPTAFYLCASSIRGTGVWSTDTQYFGPGTRLTVL.

The chain is built from TRBV6-6 and TRBJ1-4; D gene unclear. The CDR3 is 14 residues long. The germline V gene encodes CDR1 MNHNY and CDR2 SVGAGI (reference sequence). V was trimmed by 5 bases and J by 8 bases, leaving 15 bases between them. This CDR3 is CASSLDGVREKLFF. In DNA form, the CDR3 reads TGTGCCAGCAGTCTGGACGGGGTACGGGAAAAACTGTTTTTT.

This rearrangement joins TRBV3-1 (or the pseudogene TRBV3-2) to TRBJ2-3, with TRBD2 matching over 8 bases. Trimming removed 6 bases from V and 6 bases from J; junction bases left unmatched: 11. The CDR3 totals 15 residues. CDR1 LGHDT and CDR2 YNNKEL come from the germline V gene (reference sequence). CDR3 sequence (DNA): TGTGCCAGCAGTCCCACTAGCGGACCTCGGGATACGCAGTATTTT. This sequence encodes CASSPTSGPRDTQYF.

This clone was detected only once. J is TRBJ2-2 and V is TRBV5-5, with 10 bases aligning to TRBD2. This CDR3 is 17 amino acids long. The trim removed 3 bases at V and 0 bases at J, leaving 5 bases unmatched. CDR1 is SGHKS and CDR2 is YYEKEE in the germline V gene (reference sequence). The CDR3 protein is CASSSKGLASNTGELFF. The CDR3 DNA sequence: TGTGCCAGCAGCTCCAAGGGACTAGCGTCGAACACCGGGGAGCTGTTTTTT.

This CDR3 reads CASSYLRGTLNEQFF. For the CDR3, the DNA is TGTGCCAGCAGTTATCTCAGAGGGACTCTCAATGAGCAGTTCTTC. The V and J genes are TRBV6-5 and TRBJ2-1; D might be TRBD2 (6 bases). Looked up from germline, CDR1 is MNHEY and CDR2 is SVGAGI. The CDR3 has 15 amino acids. The V and J ends lost 3 bases and 6 bases respectively, with 15 bases between them.

The V call is TRBV18, the J call TRBJ2-2; 11 bases agree with TRBD2. V lost 6 bases to trimming and J lost 6 bases; unmatched junction nucleotides: 6. The germline V gene encodes CDR1 KGHSH and CDR2 LQKENI. The CDR3 consists of 15 residues. DNA of the CDR3: TGTGCCAGCTCGGGGACTAGCGGAGCCCCCGGGGAGCTGTTTTTT. Translation: CASSGTSGAPGELFF.

The chain uses TRBV7-9 and TRBJ2-1; possibly TRBD2 for D (6 bases). V dropped 8 bases and J dropped 2 bases, with 13 bases sitting between them. Germline lookup yields CDR1 SEHNR and CDR2 FQNEAQ (reference sequence). This CDR3 contains 14 residues. CDR3 nucleotides: TGTGCCAGCGGGCCAGCGGGCCCCTACAATGAGCAGTTCTTC. Amino acid sequence: CASGPAGPYNEQFF.

This chain connects TRBV18 to TRBJ1-5, with D hard to call. The CDR3 spans 13 residues. Between the trimmed V and J ends, which lost 8 bases and 5 bases, there was a span of 13 bases. Germline V lookup: CDR1 KGHSH, CDR2 LQKENI. The CDR3 DNA follows: TGTGCCAGCACGAACGGAGAGGATCAGCCCCAGCATTTT. Translated: CASTNGEDQPQHF. Together with reference TRBV18 and TRBJ1-5, the CDR3 gives the full variable domain: NAGVMQNPRHLVRRRGQEARLRCSPMKGHSHVYWYRQLPEEGLKFMVYLQKENIIDESGMPKERFSAEFPKEGPSILRIQQVVRGDSAAYFCASTNGEDQPQHFGDGTRLSIL.

The V call is TRBV19, the J call TRBJ2-5; a possible D gene is TRBD1 (6 bases). Trimming shortened V by 6 bases and J by 4 bases, and 21 bases separated the two germline ends. The CDR3 is 16 amino acids. Germline values: CDR1 LNHDA, CDR2 SQIVND (reference sequence). The CDR3 sequence is CASSNNVQGAVETQYF. Written as DNA, the CDR3 is TGTGCCAGTAGCAATAACGTACAGGGAGCGGTAGAGACCCAGTACTTC.

The chain joins TRBV18 to TRBJ1-1; perhaps TRBD1 as D (6 bases). CDR1 KGHSH and CDR2 LQKENI come from the germline V gene. The ends were cut back, 8 bases at V and 5 bases at J, with 15 bases in the middle. The CDR3 has 13 residues. As DNA, the CDR3 is TGTGCCAGCCAGGCGGGGGGCGCGACTGAAGCTTTCTTT. Translation: CASQAGGATEAFF.

The chain links TRBV10-3 to TRBJ2-7; D might be TRBD2 (6 bases). V lost 3 bases, J lost 0 bases, and 12 bases lay in between. From germline, CDR1 is ENHRY and CDR2 SYGVKD. There are 15 residues in the CDR3. The CDR3 nucleotides are TGTGCCATCAGTGATGGGAGCGGGCTCTCCTACGAGCAGTACTTC. Encoded protein: CAISDGSGLSYEQYF.

This chain uses TRBV6-5 with TRBJ1-2; D ambiguous. V was clipped by 0 bases and J by 7 bases, with 18 bases between them. The germline CDR1 and CDR2 sequences are MNHEY and SVGAGI. The CDR3 is 16 amino acids. The chain's CDR3 is CASSYSNSQSGGGYTF. The CDR3 DNA sequence: TGTGCCAGCAGTTACTCGAATTCACAGAGCGGTGGTGGCTACACCTTC.

This clone has more than one count but fewer than ten. J is TRBJ1-1 and V is TRBV6-1; the match to TRBD1 covers 7 bases. Trimming at V came to 0 bases and at J to 5 bases, leaving 12 bases not matched to a gene. Germline V lookup: CDR1 MNHNS, CDR2 SASEGT. The CDR3 totals 17 residues. The CDR3 reads CASSEALSGGVRTEAFF. CDR3 nucleotides: TGTGCCAGCAGTGAAGCTTTGTCAGGGGGAGTTAGGACTGAAGCTTTCTTT.

The chain uses TRBV19 and TRBJ2-7; 10 bases line up with TRBD1. After removal of 9 bases from V and 4 bases from J, the junction contained 6 bases not matched to a gene. The CDR3 runs 13 residues. The V gene's germline CDR1 is LNHDA and CDR2 SQIVND (reference sequence). CDR3 nucleotides: TGTGCCAGCTCCGGGACAGGGGAATACGAGCAGTACTTC. The encoded protein is CASSGTGEYEQYF.

This chain uses TRBV12-3 or TRBV12-4 with TRBJ2-7; 8 bases line up with TRBD1. This CDR3 is 13 amino acids long. Trimming at V came to 6 bases and at J to 7 bases, leaving 8 bases not matched to a gene. The CDR3 sequence: CASSTTGAGEQYF. The CDR3 coding sequence is TGTGCCAGCAGCACGACAGGGGCGGGGGAGCAGTACTTC.